The 9 T cell receptor beta chains below come from one sample, sequenced in a study of long-term antiretroviral therapy in people with HIV. The immunoSEQ assay was v3.0, run at survey level. Assay: immunoSEQ multiplex PCR; the TCRdb copy retains only in-frame clones and omits some. The sample records 30,000 to 35,000 clones, about four fifths being singletons. Sequenced material: unsorted PBMCs, taken 0.4 years before starting antiretroviral therapy. The origin of the receptors is a man aged 18 to 29 with HIV.

The chain combines TRBV18 with TRBJ2-6; 9 bases map to TRBD1. The CDR3 totals 18 residues. The J segment lost 1 base and the V segment lost 2 bases, leaving 6 bases of the junction unmatched. The V gene's germline CDR1 is KGHSH and CDR2 LQKENI. CDR3 sequence (DNA): TGTGCCAGCTCACCAAGACAGGGGGGCCCTTCTGGGGCCAACGTCCTGACTTTC. Protein: CASSPRQGGPSGANVLTF.

The V call is TRBV6-1, the J call TRBJ2-7, with 8 bases aligning to TRBD1. The CDR3 extends over 13 amino acids. In germline, CDR1 is MNHNS, CDR2 SASEGT. The trim removed 7 bases at V and 2 bases at J, leaving 4 bases unmatched. The CDR3 protein is CASILTGAYEQYF. As DNA, the CDR3 is TGTGCCAGCATCCTGACAGGGGCCTACGAGCAGTACTTC.

This clone occurred a few times. CDR3 DNA sequence: TGTGCCAGTAGTATAGTCCAGATTAATCAGCCCCAGCATTTT. It translates to CASSIVQINQPQHF. The chain combines TRBV19 with TRBJ1-5, with no clear D. This CDR3 has 14 amino acids. Deletions cut 1 base from V and 4 bases from J, with 8 bases between. The germline gives CDR1 LNHDA, CDR2 SQIVND (reference sequence). The complete variable domain, with remaining parts taken from reference TRBV19 and TRBJ1-5, reads DGGITQSPKYLFRKEGQNVTLSCEQNLNHDAMYWYRQDPGQGLRLIYYSQIVNDFQKGDIAEGYSVSREKKESFPLTVTSAQKNPTAFYLCASSIVQINQPQHFGDGTRLSIL.

The chain is built from TRBV9 and TRBJ2-2; possible D gene TRBD2, 6 bases. The CDR3 has 16 residues. The germline V gene has CDR1 SGDLS and CDR2 YYNGEE. The ends were cut back, 3 bases at V and 4 bases at J, with 16 bases in the middle. CDR3: CASSAAGLPTTGELFF. The CDR3 DNA reads as TGTGCCAGCAGCGCTGCGGGACTCCCGACCACCGGGGAGCTGTTTTTT.

The chain has TRBV7-8 and TRBJ1-2; TRBD1 matches 8 bases. The length of the CDR3 is 15 residues. From germline, CDR1 is SGHVS and CDR2 FQNEAQ. V dropped 1 base and J dropped 8; count of bases not matched to a gene: 9. The CDR3 is CASSLVIGQGHGYTF. As DNA, the CDR3 is TGTGCCAGCAGCTTAGTTATAGGACAGGGTCACGGCTACACCTTC.

The J gene is TRBJ1-4, the V gene TRBV7-2; D is unclear. The germline V and J ends were trimmed by 8 bases and 7 bases, with 14 bases remaining between them. CDR1 and CDR2 (germline): SGHTA, FQGNSA. The CDR3 contains 13 residues. The CDR3 loop is CASGTDWGEKLFF. CDR3 nucleotides: TGTGCCAGCGGCACAGATTGGGGTGAAAAACTGTTTTTT.

V usage is TRBV14 and J usage is TRBJ2-7, with TRBD1 matching 9 bases. CDR1 and CDR2 (germline): SGHDN, FVKESK. With V trimmed by 4 bases and J by 3 bases, 7 bases remained unmatched. CDR3 length: 15 amino acids. CDR3 residues: CASSPYRDRVYEQYF. Written as DNA, the CDR3 is TGTGCCAGCAGCCCTTACCGGGACAGGGTCTACGAGCAGTACTTC.

This clone was found once. The rearrangement joins TRBV12-5 to TRBJ2-1; 7 bases agree with TRBD2. The CDR3 sequence is 14 residues long. V was clipped by 1 base and J by 5 bases; unmatched bases: 2. Per the germline V gene, CDR1 is LGHNT and CDR2 is FRNRAP. The DNA for the CDR3 is TGTGCTAGTGGTTTGGGACTAGCCCACAATGAGCAGTTCTTC. Its protein is CASGLGLAHNEQFF.

The genes are TRBV5-4 and TRBJ1-6; D is uncertain. Germline CDR1 reads SGHNT; CDR2 reads YYREEE (reference sequence). This CDR3 has 12 residues. V lost 3 bases and J lost 9, with 7 bases in between. The CDR3 protein is CASSSGSSPLHF. CDR3 DNA: TGTGCCAGCAGCTCTGGATCTTCACCCCTCCACTTT.